The 11 T cell receptor beta chains below come from one sample, sequenced in a study of blood T cells in healthy people across ages. Alongside a J-beta primer mix, a sample-barcoded 5' primer served in a second PCR lasting about 7 to 12 cycles. In TCRdb, the 5' RACE reads were re-called with MiXCR into one record per CDR3 protein. The sample shows some 710,000 distinct CDR3 sequences, 22% of them seen only once. Sequenced: blood. The source of these receptors is a man aged 70 or older in good health.

This clonotype was detected only a few times. The rearrangement links TRBV24-1 to TRBJ2-1; TRBD2 matches at 8 bases. CDR3 length equals 14 residues. Germline-derived CDR1 and CDR2 are KGHDR and SFDVKD. Germline trimming cut 4 bases from V and 4 bases from J; bases unmatched to any gene: 2. DNA for the CDR3: TGTGCCACCAGTGACCCGGGAGGGTACAATGAGCAGTTCTTC. This gives the protein CATSDPGGYNEQFF.

This clonotype was found a few times. This chain joins TRBV7-8 and TRBJ1-1; 7 bases fit TRBD1. The germline V gene encodes CDR1 SGHVS and CDR2 FQNEAQ. CDR3 length equals 14 residues. Trimming removed 5 bases from V and 7 bases from J; junction bases left unmatched: 10. The CDR3 loop reads CASSVDREWFEAFF. The DNA of the CDR3 is TGTGCCAGCAGCGTCGACAGGGAGTGGTTTGAAGCTTTCTTT. Full variable domain (missing parts from reference TRBV7-8 and TRBJ1-1): GAGVSQSPRYKVAKRGQDVALRCDPISGHVSLFWYQQALGQGPEFLTYFQNEAQLDKSGLPSDRFFAERPEGSVSTLKIQRTQQEDSAVYLCASSVDREWFEAFFGQGTRLTVV.

The chain joins TRBV3-1 to TRBJ2-3; 11 nucleotides align to TRBD2. CDR1 LGHDT and CDR2 YNNKEL come from the germline V gene (reference sequence). The CDR3 consists of 15 residues. V shed 2 bases, J shed 5 bases, and the junction held 3 bases outside the gene matches. The CDR3 bases are TGTGCCAGCAGCCAACTAGCGGGGGGCCAAGATACGCAGTATTTT. Its protein product is CASSQLAGGQDTQYF.

DNA of the CDR3: TGTGCCAGCAGTCTAAAGGGGCAGCCCTCCTACGAGCAGTCCGTC. Its translation is CASSLKGQPSYEQSV. V gene TRBV27 combines with J gene TRBJ2-7, with a possible D match to TRBD1 (5 bases). The CDR3 covers 15 residues. Germline lookup yields CDR1 MNHEY and CDR2 SMNVEV (reference sequence).

This clonotype was recorded a few times. The CDR3 loop reads CASSPGGQAKNIQYF. The CDR3 nucleotides are TGTGCCAGCTCCCCTGGCGGGCAAGCCAAAAACATTCAGTACTTC. This chain connects TRBV18 to TRBJ2-4, with a weak D call TRBD2 (5 bases). Germline V gene sequence: CDR1 KGHSH, CDR2 LQKENI. V was pared by 6 bases and J by 0 bases, with 12 bases between. The CDR3 is 15 amino acids. The variable domain in full, with the rest retrieved from reference TRBV18 and TRBJ2-4, is NAGVMQNPRHLVRRRGQEARLRCSPMKGHSHVYWYRQLPEEGLKFMVYLQKENIIDESGMPKERFSAEFPKEGPSILRIQQVVRGDSAAYFCASSPGGQAKNIQYFGAGTRLSVL.

The chain recombines TRBV10-3 with TRBJ2-6; 8 bases agree with TRBD1. V was pared by 0 bases and J by 0 bases, with 7 bases of the junction left unmatched. In germline, CDR1 is ENHRY, CDR2 SYGVKD. This CDR3 is 19 amino acids long. The CDR3 reads CAISESLTGARSGANVLTF. For the CDR3, the DNA is TGTGCCATCAGTGAGTCGTTGACAGGGGCGCGCTCTGGGGCCAACGTCCTGACTTTC.

Details on this clonotype: Germline is not matched at one junction end, which may reflect a read error. The rearrangement uses TRBV7-9 and TRBJ1-1, with D perhaps matching TRBD1 (6 bases). Germline assignment: CDR1 SEHNR and CDR2 FQNEAQ (reference sequence). CDR3 size: 12 residues. The CDR3 loop is CAGSLGGPEAFF. The DNA for the CDR3 is TGTGCCGGCAGCTTAGGGGGTCCTGAAGCTTTCTTT.

As to this clonotype: Mismatch with germline at one junction end may stem from a read error. The rearrangement joins TRBV7-9 to TRBJ2-7; TRBD1 matches at 9 bases. The CDR3 spans 13 residues. Germline loops: CDR1 SEHNR, CDR2 FQNEAQ (reference sequence). CDR3 residues: CASSYGTGKIIDF. The CDR3 DNA reads TGTGCCAGCAGCTACGGGACAGGGAAGATCATAGACTTC.

The chain joins TRBV7-2 to TRBJ2-5; D is perhaps TRBD2 (5 bases). The J call may not be correct, given that the DNA end is closer to TRBJ2-7. The germline V gene has CDR1 SGHTA and CDR2 FQGNSA. The CDR3 has 14 residues. CDR3 DNA sequence: TGTGCCAGCAGCCGGAGGACGGATCTCTACGAGCAGTACTTC. Translating gives CASSRRTDLYEQYF.

This clonotype occurred a few times. The chain carries TRBV5-1 and TRBJ1-1; D is ambiguous. The germline V and J ends were trimmed by 5 bases and 2 bases, with 16 bases remaining between them. Germline V gene data show CDR1 as SGHRS and CDR2 as YFSETQ. This CDR3 has 15 amino acids. This CDR3 is CASRQPDGYNTEAFF. DNA of the CDR3: TGCGCCAGCAGACAGCCGGACGGCTATAACACTGAAGCTTTCTTT.

The chain joins TRBV7-3 to TRBJ1-1; D might be TRBD1 (6 bases). The CDR3 has 15 residues. The V end lost 5 bases, the J end lost 1 base, and 14 bases lay between the germline ends. CDR1 and CDR2 (germline): SGHTA, FQGTGA. The CDR3 nucleotides are TGTGCCAGCAGCCGGAACCCAGGGGAGAACACTGAAGCTTTCTTT. Translation gives CASSRNPGENTEAFF. Full variable domain (rest looked up from reference TRBV7-3 and TRBJ1-1): GAGVSQTPSNKVTEKGKYVELRCDPISGHTALYWYRQSLGQGPEFLIYFQGTGAADDSGLPNDRFFAVRPEGSVSTLKIQRTERGDSAVYLCASSRNPGENTEAFFGQGTRLTVV.